Included here is one TCR beta chain sequence, with context. Its matching antigen is unknown. This sample stems from a study of T cell repertoires in cytomegalovirus infection. About the study: Epitope selection comprised recently identified HLA-C-restricted CMV epitopes and well-studied HLA-B-restricted CMV epitopes. TCR beta signatures that were public indicated CMV infection and matching HLA type. Whole-study results and caveats: The study found HLA-C-restricted CMV-specific TCR beta clonotypes dominating the ex vivo response. Identification of carriers of CMV plus the relevant HLA was achieved through cumulative public TCR beta family frequency.

CDR1 is DFQATT and CDR2 is SNEGSKA in the germline V gene (reference sequence). The CDR3 covers 15 residues. With V trimmed by 3 bases and J by 7 bases, 10 bases remained unmatched. TCRdb ran MiXCR on the reads and lists one entry per CDR3 protein. The sample has roughly 990,000 distinct CDR3 sequences; approximately 30% are singletons. Sequenced here: cultured CD8+ T cells from PBMCs, sampled from culture after CMV antigen stimulation. The sequence was obtained from a human donor in good health (CMV status not recorded). Some clones in this sample may be carry-over from other donors' samples. The chain couples TRBV20-1 to TRBJ2-2, with TRBD2 identical over 8 bases. The DNA of the CDR3 is TGCAGTGCTAGTGATATCGAGCGGGGGAACGGGGAGCTGTTTTTT. It specifies CSASDIERGNGELFF.